This T cell receptor (beta chain) was identified during a study of CD4 T cells in relation to SARS-CoV-2 and coronaviruses. Across the whole study: PBMCs were cultured with antigen for around nine days before TCR beta sequencing.

The CDR3 spans 14 residues. The germline gives CDR1 SGHNT, CDR2 YENEEA. The J segment lost 6 bases and the V segment lost 5 bases, leaving 7 bases of the junction unmatched. Turning to this clone: Its specificity is not known.

CD4+ T cells from unexposed donors were obtained before the COVID-19 pandemic (2011-2018). CD4+ T cells were isolated from the cells after nine to eleven days of culture. Sequencing used immunoSEQ multiplex PCR; TCRdb keeps in-frame clones, though not all of them. The sample carries about 17,000 clones, approximately 80% recorded once. The V call is TRBV11-3, the J call TRBJ2-3; 8 bases match TRBD1. Sequenced: CD4+ T cells from PBMCs, cultured in vitro. The clonotype was recovered from a human donor in good health. The CDR3 is CASSPRQGSDTQYF. The CDR3 nucleotides read TGTGCCAGCAGCCCACGACAGGGGTCGGATACGCAGTATTTT.